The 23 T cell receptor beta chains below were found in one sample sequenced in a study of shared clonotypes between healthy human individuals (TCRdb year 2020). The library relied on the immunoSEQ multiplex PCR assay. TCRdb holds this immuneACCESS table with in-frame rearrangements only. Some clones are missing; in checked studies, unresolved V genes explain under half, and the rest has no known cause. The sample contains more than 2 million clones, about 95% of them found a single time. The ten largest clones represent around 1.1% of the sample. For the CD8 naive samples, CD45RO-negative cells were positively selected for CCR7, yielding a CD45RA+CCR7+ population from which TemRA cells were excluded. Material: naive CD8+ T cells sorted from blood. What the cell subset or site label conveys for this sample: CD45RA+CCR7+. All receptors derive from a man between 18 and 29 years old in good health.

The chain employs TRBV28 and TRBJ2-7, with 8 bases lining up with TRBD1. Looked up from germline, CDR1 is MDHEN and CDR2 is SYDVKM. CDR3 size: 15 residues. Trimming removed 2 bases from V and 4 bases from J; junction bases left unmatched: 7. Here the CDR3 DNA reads TGTGCCAGCAGTTTAGGGGCAGGGGGCGATTACGAGCAGTACTTC. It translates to CASSLGAGGDYEQYF.

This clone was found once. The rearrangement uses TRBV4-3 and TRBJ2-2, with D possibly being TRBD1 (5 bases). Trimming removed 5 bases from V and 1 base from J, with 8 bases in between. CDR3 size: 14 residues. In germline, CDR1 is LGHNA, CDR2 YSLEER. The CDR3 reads CASSFDRNTGELFF. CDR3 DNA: TGCGCCAGCAGCTTCGACAGGAACACCGGGGAGCTGTTTTTT.

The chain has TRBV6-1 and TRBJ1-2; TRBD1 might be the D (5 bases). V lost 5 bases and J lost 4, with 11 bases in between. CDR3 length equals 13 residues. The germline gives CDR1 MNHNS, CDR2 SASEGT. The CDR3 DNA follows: TGTGCCAGCAGTAACACAGGATCCTATGGCTACACCTTC. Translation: CASSNTGSYGYTF.

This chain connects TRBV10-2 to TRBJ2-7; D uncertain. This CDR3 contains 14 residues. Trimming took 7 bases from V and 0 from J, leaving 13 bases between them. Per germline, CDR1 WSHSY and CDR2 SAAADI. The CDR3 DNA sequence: TGCGCCAGCACTGTACCCTGGGGCTCCTACGAGCAGTACTTC. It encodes CASTVPWGSYEQYF.

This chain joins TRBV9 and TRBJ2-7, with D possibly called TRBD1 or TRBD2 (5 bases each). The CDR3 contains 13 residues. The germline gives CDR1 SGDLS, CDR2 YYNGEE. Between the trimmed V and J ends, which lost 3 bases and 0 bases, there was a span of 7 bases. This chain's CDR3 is CASSGDASYEQYF. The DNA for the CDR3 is TGTGCCAGCAGCGGGGACGCCTCCTACGAGCAGTACTTC.

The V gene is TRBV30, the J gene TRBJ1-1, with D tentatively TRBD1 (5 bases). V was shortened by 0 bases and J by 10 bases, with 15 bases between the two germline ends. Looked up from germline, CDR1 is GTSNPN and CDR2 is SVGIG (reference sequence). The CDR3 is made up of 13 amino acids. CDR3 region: CAWSVGDGGVAFF. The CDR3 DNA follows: TGTGCCTGGAGTGTAGGGGATGGAGGGGTAGCTTTCTTT.

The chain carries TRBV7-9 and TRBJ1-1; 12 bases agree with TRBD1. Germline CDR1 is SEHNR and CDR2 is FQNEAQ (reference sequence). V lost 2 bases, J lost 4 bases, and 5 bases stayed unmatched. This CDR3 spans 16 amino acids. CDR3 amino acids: CASSLPGQGAGTEAFF. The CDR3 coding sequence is TGTGCCAGCAGCTTACCGGGACAGGGGGCCGGCACTGAAGCTTTCTTT. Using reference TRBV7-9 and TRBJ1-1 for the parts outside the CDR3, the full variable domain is DTGVSQNPRHKITKRGQNVTFRCDPISEHNRLYWYRQTLGQGPEFLTYFQNEAQLEKSRLLSDRFSAERPKGSFSTLEIQRTEQGDSAMYLCASSLPGQGAGTEAFFGQGTRLTVV.

CDR3 amino acids: CASSQELAAGLSGANVLTF. CDR3 in DNA: TGCGCCAGCAGCCAAGAACTGGCAGCAGGGCTCTCTGGGGCCAACGTCCTGACTTTC. The chain employs TRBV4-3 and TRBJ2-6; D may be TRBD1 (5 bases). Between the trimmed V and J ends, which lost 0 bases and 0 bases, there was a span of 15 bases. The CDR3 runs 19 residues. Germline assignment: CDR1 LGHNA and CDR2 YSLEER.

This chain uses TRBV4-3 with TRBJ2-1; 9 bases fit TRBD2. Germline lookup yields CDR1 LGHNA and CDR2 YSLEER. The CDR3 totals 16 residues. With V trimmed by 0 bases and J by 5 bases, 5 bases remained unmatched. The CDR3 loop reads CASSQDGGRGHNEQFF. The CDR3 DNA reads TGCGCCAGCAGCCAAGATGGCGGGAGGGGCCACAATGAGCAGTTCTTC.

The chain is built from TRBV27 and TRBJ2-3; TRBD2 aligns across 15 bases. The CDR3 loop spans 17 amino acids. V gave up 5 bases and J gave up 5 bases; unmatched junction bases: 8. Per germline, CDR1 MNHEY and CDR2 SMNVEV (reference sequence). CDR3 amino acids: CASSLLGLAGGIDTQYF. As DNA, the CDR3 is TGTGCCAGCAGTCTCCTAGGACTAGCGGGGGGGATAGATACGCAGTATTTT.

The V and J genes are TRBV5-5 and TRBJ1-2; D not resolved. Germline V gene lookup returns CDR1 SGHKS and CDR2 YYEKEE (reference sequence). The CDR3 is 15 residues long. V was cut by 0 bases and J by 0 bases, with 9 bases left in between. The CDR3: CASSLASEPNYGYTF. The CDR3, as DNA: TGTGCCAGCAGCTTGGCGTCGGAGCCTAACTATGGCTACACCTTC. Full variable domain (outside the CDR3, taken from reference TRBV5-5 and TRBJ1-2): DAGVTQSPTHLIKTRGQQVTLRCSPISGHKSVSWYQQVLGQGPQFIFQYYEKEERGRGNFPDRFSARQFPNYSSELNVNALLLGDSALYLCASSLASEPNYGYTFGSGTRLTVV.

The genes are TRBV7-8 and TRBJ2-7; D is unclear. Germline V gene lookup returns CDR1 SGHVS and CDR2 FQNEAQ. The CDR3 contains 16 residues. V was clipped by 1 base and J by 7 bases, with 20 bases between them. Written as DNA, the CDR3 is TGTGCCAGCAGCTTAGGACCCCGGGCCCCGGTAGAGGAGCAGTACTTC. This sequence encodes CASSLGPRAPVEEQYF.

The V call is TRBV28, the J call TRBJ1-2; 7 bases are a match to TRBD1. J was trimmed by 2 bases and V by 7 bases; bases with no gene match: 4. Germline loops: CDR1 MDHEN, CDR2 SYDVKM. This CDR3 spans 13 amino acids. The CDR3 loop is CASTMDRNYGYTF. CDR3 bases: TGTGCCAGCACCATGGACAGGAACTATGGCTACACCTTC.

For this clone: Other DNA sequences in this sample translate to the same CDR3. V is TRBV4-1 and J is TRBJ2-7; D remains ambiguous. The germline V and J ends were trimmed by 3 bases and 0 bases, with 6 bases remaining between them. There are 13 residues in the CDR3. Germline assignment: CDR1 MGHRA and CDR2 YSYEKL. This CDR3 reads CASSQTVSYEQYF. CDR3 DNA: TGCGCCAGCAGCCAGACTGTCTCCTACGAGCAGTACTTC.

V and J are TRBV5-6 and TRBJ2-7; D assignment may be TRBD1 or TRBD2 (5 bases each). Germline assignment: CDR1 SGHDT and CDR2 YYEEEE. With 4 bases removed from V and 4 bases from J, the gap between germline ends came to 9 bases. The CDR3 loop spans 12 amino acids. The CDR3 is CASSSREYEQYF. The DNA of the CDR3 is TGTGCCAGCAGCAGCAGGGAGTACGAGCAGTACTTC.

This CDR3 reads CASSSPYPYQETQYF. In DNA form, the CDR3 reads TGTGCCAGCAGCTCCCCCTACCCGTACCAAGAGACCCAGTACTTC. The chain joins TRBV7-6 to TRBJ2-5; D unclear. Trimming removed 4 bases from V and 0 bases from J, with 12 bases in between. CDR1 is SGHVS, CDR2 FNYEAQ, per germline. CDR3 size: 15 residues.

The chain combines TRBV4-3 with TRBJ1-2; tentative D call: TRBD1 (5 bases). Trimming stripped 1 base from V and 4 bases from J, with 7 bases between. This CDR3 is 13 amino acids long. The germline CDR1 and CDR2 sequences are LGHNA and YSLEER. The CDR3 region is CASSQGQFYGYTF. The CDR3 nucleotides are TGCGCCAGCAGCCAAGGACAGTTCTATGGCTACACCTTC.

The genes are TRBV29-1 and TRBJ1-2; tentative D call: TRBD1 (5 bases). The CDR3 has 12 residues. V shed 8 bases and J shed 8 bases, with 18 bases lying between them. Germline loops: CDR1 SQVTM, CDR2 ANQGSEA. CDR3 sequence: CSPPGGGPGYTF. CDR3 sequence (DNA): TGCAGCCCGCCCGGGGGGGGTCCCGGCTACACCTTC.

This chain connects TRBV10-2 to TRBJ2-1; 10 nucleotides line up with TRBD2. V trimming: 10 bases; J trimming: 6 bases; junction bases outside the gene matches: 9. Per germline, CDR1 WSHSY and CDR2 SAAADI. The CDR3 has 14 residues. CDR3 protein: CATTGTSVVNEQFF. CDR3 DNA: TGCGCCACCACCGGGACTAGCGTGGTCAATGAGCAGTTCTTC.

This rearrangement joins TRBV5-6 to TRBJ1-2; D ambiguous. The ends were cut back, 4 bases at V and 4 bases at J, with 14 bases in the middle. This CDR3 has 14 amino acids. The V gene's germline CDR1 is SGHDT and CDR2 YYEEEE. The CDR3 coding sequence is TGTGCCAGCAGCGGCCGGGAGGACCTCTATGGCTACACCTTC. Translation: CASSGREDLYGYTF.

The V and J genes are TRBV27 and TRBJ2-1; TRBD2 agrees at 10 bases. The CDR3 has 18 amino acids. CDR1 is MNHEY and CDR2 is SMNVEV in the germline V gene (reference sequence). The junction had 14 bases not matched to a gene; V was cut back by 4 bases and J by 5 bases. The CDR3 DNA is TGTGCCAGCAGTTCATTGGCCCCTTATCTAGCGGGAGACAATGAGCAGTTCTTC. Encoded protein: CASSSLAPYLAGDNEQFF.

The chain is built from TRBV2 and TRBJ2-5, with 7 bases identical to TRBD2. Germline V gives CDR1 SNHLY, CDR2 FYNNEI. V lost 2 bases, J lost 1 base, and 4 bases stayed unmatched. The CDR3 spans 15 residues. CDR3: CASSELAAPQETQYF. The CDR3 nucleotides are TGTGCCAGCAGTGAACTAGCGGCGCCCCAAGAGACCCAGTACTTC.

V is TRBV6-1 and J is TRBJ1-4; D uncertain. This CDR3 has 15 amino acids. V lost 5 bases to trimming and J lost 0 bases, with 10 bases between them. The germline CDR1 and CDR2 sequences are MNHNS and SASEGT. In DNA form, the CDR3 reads TGTGCCAGCAGTCGAGACGGTACAACTAATGAAAAACTGTTTTTT. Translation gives CASSRDGTTNEKLFF.